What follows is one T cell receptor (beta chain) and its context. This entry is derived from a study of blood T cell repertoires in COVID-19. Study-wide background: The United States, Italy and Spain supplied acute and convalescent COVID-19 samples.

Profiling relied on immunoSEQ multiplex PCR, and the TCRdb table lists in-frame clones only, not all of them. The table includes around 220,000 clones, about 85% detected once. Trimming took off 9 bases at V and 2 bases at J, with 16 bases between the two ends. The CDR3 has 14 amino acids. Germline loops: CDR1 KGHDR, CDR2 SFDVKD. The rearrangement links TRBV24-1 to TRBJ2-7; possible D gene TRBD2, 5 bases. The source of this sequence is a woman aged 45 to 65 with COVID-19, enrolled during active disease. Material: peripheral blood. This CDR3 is CATARRGPAYEQYV. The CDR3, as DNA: TGTGCCACCGCAAGGAGAGGGCCCGCCTACGAGCAGTACGTC.